The T cell receptor (beta chain) under discussion was sequenced for a study of control samples from healthy donors and cancer patients. Clones were sequenced by immunoSEQ multiplex PCR, and TCRdb holds only the in-frame ones, with some missing. The sample shows roughly 130,000 clones, under 95% of them seen only once. The V gene lost 8 bases and the J gene lost 3 bases, with 20 bases spanning the gap. The V gene's germline CDR1 is SGDLS and CDR2 YYNGEE. This CDR3 is built from 15 residues. What was sequenced was blood. The V and J genes are TRBV9 and TRBJ1-2, with no clear D. This receptor was obtained from a man younger than 30 in good health. In nucleotides, the CDR3 is TGTGCCAGAAAACTACCCAGACCTAGATACTATGGCTACACCTTC. Translated: CARKLPRPRYYGYTF.